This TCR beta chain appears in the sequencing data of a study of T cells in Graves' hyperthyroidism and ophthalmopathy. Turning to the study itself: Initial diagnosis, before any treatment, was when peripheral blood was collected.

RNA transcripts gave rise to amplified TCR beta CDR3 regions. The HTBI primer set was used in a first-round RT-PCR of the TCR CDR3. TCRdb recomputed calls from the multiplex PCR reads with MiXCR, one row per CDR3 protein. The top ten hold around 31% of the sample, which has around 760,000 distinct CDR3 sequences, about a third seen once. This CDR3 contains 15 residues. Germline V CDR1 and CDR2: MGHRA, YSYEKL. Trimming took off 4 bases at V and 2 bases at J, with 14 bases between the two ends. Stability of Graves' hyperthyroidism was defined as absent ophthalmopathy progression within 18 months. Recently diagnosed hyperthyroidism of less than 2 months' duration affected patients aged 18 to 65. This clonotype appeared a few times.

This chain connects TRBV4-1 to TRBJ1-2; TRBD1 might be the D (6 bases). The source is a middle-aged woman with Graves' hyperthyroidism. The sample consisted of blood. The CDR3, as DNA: TGCGCCAGCAGCCGCACGGACAGCACAAACTATGGCTACACCTTC. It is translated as CASSRTDSTNYGYTF.